This TCR beta chain was captured by sequencing in a study of human T cells and chemical hapten exposure. As for the study in general: In the sensitization step, 2% DPC was placed on roughly 2 cm by roughly 2 cm of upper inner arm skin. Minor volume differences among pooled libraries chiefly drove per-sample TCR yield variation.

Individual cDNA molecules received unique molecular identifiers in the library. TCRdb reanalysed the RACE reads using MiXCR and keeps one entry per CDR3 protein. The sample yields 50,000 to 65,000 distinct CDR3 sequences, 11% seen once. Details on this clonotype: The limits of the CDR3 on the DNA are not certain, so only TCRdb's listed CDR3 is given.

Time point given: pre-sensitization, week 0. Treatment indicated: therapeutic diphenylcyclopropenone sensitization with weekly scalp DPC. This clonotype originated in a woman between 40 and 50 years old with alopecia areata. Some clones in this sample may be carry-over from other donors' samples. Sequenced material: whole blood, taken in connection with sensitization to the hapten diphenylcyclopropenone (DPC).

CDR3 loop: CASLPRGRGTTPGSCFF. The chain recombines TRBV28 with TRBJ2-2; no check of the table's D call, TRBD2, against the DNA was made. With termini counted, the CDR3 has 17 amino acids. The V gene's germline CDR1 is MDHEN and CDR2 SYDVKM.